Listed here are 14 T cell receptor beta chains from one sample, sequenced in a study of blood T cells in healthy people across ages. PCR was performed a second time for about 7 to 11 cycles using a sample-barcoded 5' primer and a J-beta primer mix. TCRdb ran MiXCR on the 5' RACE reads and lists one entry per CDR3 protein. The data contain 800,000 to 950,000 distinct CDR3 sequences, under 40% of them seen just once; the ten biggest clones take up approximately 12%. The specimen sequenced was blood. These receptors were taken from a man younger than 35 in good health.

This clonotype was observed a few times. This rearrangement joins TRBV5-1 to TRBJ2-3; 8 bases agree with TRBD2. Germline trimming cut 4 bases from V and 2 bases from J; bases unmatched to any gene: 12. The CDR3 is 17 amino acids. CDR1 is SGHRS, CDR2 YFSETQ, per germline. The CDR3 reads CASSQRTSRVVTDTQYF. CDR3 sequence (DNA): TGCGCCAGCAGCCAACGGACTAGCAGGGTGGTCACAGATACGCAGTATTTT. Supplemented by reference TRBV5-1 and TRBJ2-3, the full variable domain reads KAGVTQTPRYLIKTRGQQVTLSCSPISGHRSVSWYQQTPGQGLQFLFEYFSETQRNKGNFPGRFSGRQFSNSRSEMNVSTLELGDSALYLCASSQRTSRVVTDTQYFGPGTRLTVL.

This clonotype was counted only a few times. The chain employs TRBV6-5 and TRBJ2-1; no clear D. Germline V gene lookup returns CDR1 MNHEY and CDR2 SVGAGI. Trimming left V 2 bases short and J 6 bases short, with 8 bases between. The CDR3 spans 13 residues. In nucleotides, the CDR3 is TGTGCCAGCAGTTACGGCCAGGCCAATGAGCAGTTCTTC. Its translation is CASSYGQANEQFF.

This clonotype was detected a few times. A much more abundant neighbour one base away suggests this may be a read error. The V call is TRBV6-5, the J call TRBJ1-1; maybe TRBD1 (5 bases). Germline CDR1 reads MNHEY; CDR2 reads SVGAGI. Trimming removed 2 bases from V and 4 bases from J, with 5 bases in between. The CDR3 length is 12 residues. CDR3 region: CASSYGATEAFF. The CDR3 DNA reads TGTGCCAGCAGTTACGGGGCCACTGAAGCTTTCTTT.

J is TRBJ2-7 and V is TRBV5-1; TRBD1 might be the D (5 bases). Per the germline V gene, CDR1 is SGHRS and CDR2 is YFSETQ. The V end lost 7 bases, the J end lost 7 bases, and 21 bases lay between the germline ends. This CDR3 is 14 amino acids long. CDR3 in DNA: TGCGCCAGCTATCAGGCGGACACATACAATGAGCAGTACTTC. Amino acid sequence: CASYQADTYNEQYF.

Only a few counts were recorded for this clonotype. This chain links TRBV5-4 with TRBJ1-2, with D unresolved. The CDR3 spans 16 residues. V gave up 0 bases and J gave up 4 bases, with 16 bases separating them. Per germline, CDR1 SGHNT and CDR2 YYREEE (reference sequence). CDR3 loop: CASSLGVQELGYGYTF. In DNA, the CDR3 is TGTGCCAGCAGCTTGGGGGTCCAGGAACTTGGCTATGGCTACACCTTC.

This clonotype was observed at least ten times. The rearrangement links TRBV7-2 to TRBJ2-7; D assignment may be TRBD1 or TRBD2 (5 bases each). This CDR3 comprises 14 residues. Trimming took off 2 bases at V and 3 bases at J, with 11 bases between the two ends. Germline values: CDR1 SGHTA, CDR2 FQGNSA. In DNA form, the CDR3 reads TGTGCCAGCAGCTTATCCCGGGACCTCTACGAGCAGTACTTC. Translated, it gives CASSLSRDLYEQYF.

The chain recombines TRBV11-1 with TRBJ2-7, with 7 positions matching TRBD1. The CDR3 sequence is 15 residues long. Looked up from germline, CDR1 is SGHAT and CDR2 is FQDESV (reference sequence). The V segment lost 1 base and the J segment 4 bases; nucleotides outside the gene matches: 7. The CDR3 DNA is TGTGCCAGCAGCTTAGTTCCGCAGGGGGTTTACGAGCAGTACTTC. It translates to CASSLVPQGVYEQYF.

This clonotype was seen a few times. The chain joins TRBV6-5 to TRBJ2-3; TRBD1 matches 10 bases. The CDR3 loop spans 14 amino acids. The V gene's germline CDR1 is MNHEY and CDR2 SVGAGI. The V gene end was trimmed by 2 bases and the J gene end by 5 bases; junction bases not matched to a gene: 1. The chain's CDR3 is CASSYDRGRDTQYF. The CDR3 bases are TGTGCCAGCAGTTACGACAGGGGGCGAGATACGCAGTATTTT.

This clonotype was observed many times. This chain links TRBV14 with TRBJ2-1, with a tentative D call TRBD2 (5 bases). Germline loops: CDR1 SGHDN, CDR2 FVKESK. CDR3 length: 12 residues. V lost 1 base and J 8 bases, leaving 6 bases between the germline ends. The CDR3 is CASSQGGYEQFF. CDR3 nucleotides: TGTGCCAGCAGCCAAGGAGGGTATGAGCAGTTCTTC.

The chain combines TRBV6-2 or TRBV6-3 with TRBJ1-2; 8 positions match TRBD1. V shed 2 bases and J 7 bases; nucleotides not matched to a gene: 9. The CDR3 consists of 15 residues. The germline V gene has CDR1 MNHEY and CDR2 SVGEGT. As DNA, the CDR3 is TGTGCCAGCAGTTACCTTGGACAGGGTTATCTTGGCTACACCTTC. Its protein product is CASSYLGQGYLGYTF.

Worth noting for this clonotype: A much larger clone lies one base from this, so it may be a read error. The chain combines TRBV4-2 with TRBJ2-3; D is undetermined. Trimming left V 3 bases short and J 4 bases short, with 23 bases between. CDR1 is LGHNA and CDR2 is YNFKEQ in the germline V gene. The CDR3 has 18 amino acids. As DNA, the CDR3 is TGTGCCAGCAGCCATGCGTTCGGACCCGATGCACGGGCAGATACGCAGTATTTT. It yields the protein CASSHAFGPDARADTQYF.

The chain joins TRBV28 to TRBJ2-1; D may be TRBD1 (5 bases). CDR1 MDHEN and CDR2 SYDVKM come from the germline V gene. Trimming took 8 bases from V and 15 from J, leaving 29 bases between them. The CDR3 is 15 residues long. In DNA, the CDR3 is TGTGCCAGCCGTAGTTTGGACAACAGGCAATGGATCCCGTTCTTC. Translation: CASRSLDNRQWIPFF.

This rearrangement joins TRBV20-1 to TRBJ2-3; 12 bases match TRBD2. V was pared by 3 bases and J by 0 bases, with 7 bases of the junction left unmatched. Germline V lookup: CDR1 DFQATT, CDR2 SNEGSKA (reference sequence). The CDR3 extends over 17 amino acids. DNA for the CDR3: TGCAGTGCTAGGGGTACTAGCGGGGGGCCTAGCACAGATACGCAGTATTTT. This translates into CSARGTSGGPSTDTQYF.

This chain connects TRBV7-9 to TRBJ2-6; D call uncertain. V lost 4 bases, J lost 12 bases, and 10 bases lay in between. The CDR3 runs to 12 residues. Per germline, CDR1 SEHNR and CDR2 FQNEAQ (reference sequence). In nucleotides, the CDR3 is TGTGCCAGCAGCTCACGGGCCGCCGTCCTGACTTTC. As protein: CASSSRAAVLTF.